The entry that follows covers one T cell receptor beta chain sequence. This clone was seen only a few times. Its antigen has not been determined. Base quality data are lacking; no much larger clone is found one base away. The CDR3 runs 17 amino acids, cysteine and phenylalanine included. The entry retains the CDR3 DNA only, 51 bases that are in frame from base 1. After removal of 0 bases from V and 6 bases from J, the junction retains 7 bases not matched to a gene. The germline V gene specifies SGHRS as CDR1 and YFSETQ as CDR2. This specimen comes from a study of beta chain features in type 1 diabetes (dated by TCRdb to the late 2010s). Concerning the study at large: No differences in mean age, gender distribution, total cell number or subset yield were found between patients and healthy donors. Regulatory and stem cell-like memory subsets were isolated from only 8 patients and roughly eight healthy donors, whereas naive and central memory subsets came from all 28 donors. The study compared the TCRB repertoires of sorted circulating CD4+ T cell subsets in recently diagnosed type 1 diabetes patients with those in matched healthy donors. A total of 90 million to 130 million sorted cells were examined across all samples, and a strong correlation was observed between cell number per subset and RNA yield.

The entire isolated RNA was reverse transcribed using the High Capacity cDNA Reverse Transcription Kit, and thus expressed TCRB transcripts were sequenced. Naive, central memory and regulatory T cell samples underwent deep immunoSEQ sequencing, averaging around 3.7 million total reads per sample. After sorted cells were lysed in RLT buffer, RNA was extracted with DNase-treated RNeasy Micro or Mini kits, with the choice depending on cell number. Each cell subset was processed on its own to prevent cross-contamination, while patient and healthy donor samples were processed together. TCRB sequences were amplified from cDNA with the immunoSEQ multiplex PCR, producing 87-bp fragments spanning the CDR3 region. Sequencing of the amplicons was done on the Illumina HiSeq platform. In the paper's pipeline: Synthetic template baselines were used to correct PCR bias computationally, reads within Hamming distance 2 were collapsed, and singletons that could not be merged were discarded. By aligning reads against IMGT, V, D and J genes, CDR3 length, and insertions or deletions at six rearrangement sites were assigned. Within each subset, clonotype counts were normalized to sorted cell number, after which true diversity and Gini coefficients were computed with the tcR R package. Repertoire sharing was quantified using the overlap coefficient calculated on TCRB nucleotide sequences. As a proxy for the pre-selection repertoire, out-of-frame TCRB sequences from naive cells were analyzed. Here the immuneACCESS table is served through TCRdb, limited to in-frame sequences with V and J called. Missing clones are a known gap in these copies; in checked studies unresolved V genes cover under half, and the rest lacks a known reason. That table is the source of V, J and clone size, and D and trimming were worked out from the DNA. This sample comprises hundreds of thousands of clones, about an eighth of them detected only once. The leading ten clones occupy just under 0.04% of the sample.

From each donor, a single peripheral blood sample of approximately 0.11 L on average was drawn into heparinised tubes. A BD FACSAria II was used to sort naive, central memory, regulatory and stem cell-like memory CD4+ T cells with a panel that included CD45RO, CCR7, CD25, CD127, CD95 and CD27. All sorted populations exceeded 95% purity. PBMCs were isolated immediately by Lymphoprep density gradient centrifugation and stained directly without culture. So that batch effects would be minimized, each experiment stained and sorted samples in pairs, pairing one healthy donor with one patient. Here is what the overall study found, with its caveats: Patients with type 1 diabetes made fewer insertions and deleted more nucleotides at VDJ recombination sites, implying thymic rearrangement abnormalities. In all four CD4+ subsets, TCRB CDR3 length was moderately but significantly shorter in type 1 diabetes patients. Because cDNA rather than genomic DNA was sequenced, highly expressing activated cells could have been over-represented, although no difference in activation and CD3 levels was found between groups. PCR may preferentially amplify shorter templates, but because patient and control samples were amplified and corrected together, any resulting skew would affect both groups equally. The naive, central memory and regulatory TCRB repertoires appeared to resemble one another more closely among patients than among healthy donors. Because the HLA sub-analyses included only small numbers of individuals, any influence of HLA type on TCRB rearrangement was left unresolved.

The specimen was naive CD4+ T cells from blood. Interpreted using the paper, the cell subset or site label stands for: true naive CD4+ T cells. The receptor's source is a man aged 18 to 29 with type 1 diabetes. The chain is encoded by TRBV5-1 joined to TRBJ2-3; 13 central bases correspond to TRBD2. Here is the DNA: TGCGCCAGCAGCTTGGCCCAACTAGCGGGAGGGCCGGATACGCAGTATTTT. Its protein reads: CASSLAQLAGGPDTQYF.